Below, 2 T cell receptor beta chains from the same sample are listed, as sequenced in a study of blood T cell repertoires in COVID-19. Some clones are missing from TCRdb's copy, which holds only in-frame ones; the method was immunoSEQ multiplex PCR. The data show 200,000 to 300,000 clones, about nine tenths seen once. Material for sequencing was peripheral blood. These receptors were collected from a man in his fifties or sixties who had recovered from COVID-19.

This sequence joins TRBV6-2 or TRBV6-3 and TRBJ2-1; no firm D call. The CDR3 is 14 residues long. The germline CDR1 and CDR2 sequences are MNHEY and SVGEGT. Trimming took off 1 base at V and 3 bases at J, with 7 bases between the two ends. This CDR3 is CASSYYSIYNEQFF. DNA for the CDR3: TGTGCCAGCAGTTACTACAGCATCTACAATGAGCAGTTCTTC.

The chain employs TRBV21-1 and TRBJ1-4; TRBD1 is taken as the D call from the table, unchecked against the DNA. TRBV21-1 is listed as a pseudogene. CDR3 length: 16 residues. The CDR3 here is CASSKAAGTFGEKLFF. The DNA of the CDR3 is TGTGCCAGCAGCAAAGCTGCCGGGACATTTGGTGAAAAACTGTTTTTT.